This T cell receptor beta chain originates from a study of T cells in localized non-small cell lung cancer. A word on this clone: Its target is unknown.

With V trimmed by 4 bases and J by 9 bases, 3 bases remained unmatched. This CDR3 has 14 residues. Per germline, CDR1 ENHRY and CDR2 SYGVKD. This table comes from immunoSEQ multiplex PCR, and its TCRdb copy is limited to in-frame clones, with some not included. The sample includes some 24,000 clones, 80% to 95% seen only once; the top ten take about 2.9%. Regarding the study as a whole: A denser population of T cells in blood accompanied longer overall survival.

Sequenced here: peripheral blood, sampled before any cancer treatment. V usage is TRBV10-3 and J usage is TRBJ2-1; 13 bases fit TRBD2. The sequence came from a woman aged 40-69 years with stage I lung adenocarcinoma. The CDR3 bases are TGTGCCATCAGTGGACTAGCGGGAGGTGTTGAGCAGTTCTTC. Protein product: CAISGLAGGVEQFF.